Each of the 16 T cell receptor beta chains below was sequenced from the same sample in a study of shared clonotypes between healthy human individuals. The naive CD8 subset, CD45RO-negative cells positively selected for CCR7, excluded terminally differentiated effector memory CD45RA+ cells. The repertoire was sequenced with immunoSEQ multiplex PCR; TCRdb's copy has only in-frame clones and lacks some. The data contain about 2.1 million clones, 80% to 95% of them singletons. The sequencing sample was made of naive CD8+ T cells from PBMCs. The receptors shown here come from a man aged 18 to 35 in good health. Some clones in this sample may be carry-over from other donors' samples.

The V and J genes are TRBV5-5 and TRBJ2-7, with TRBD1 as a possible D gene (5 bases). Germline values: CDR1 SGHKS, CDR2 YYEKEE (reference sequence). The V gene lost 3 bases and the J gene lost 7 bases, with 17 bases spanning the gap. The CDR3 has 14 amino acids. As DNA, the CDR3 is TGTGCCAGCAGCTGGGGCTCCGGCCTCGGGGAGCAGTACTTC. Amino acids: CASSWGSGLGEQYF.

This clone showed up just once. The chain combines TRBV5-5 with TRBJ1-4, with unresolved D. Trimming left V 0 bases short and J 0 bases short, with 15 bases between. The V gene's germline CDR1 is SGHKS and CDR2 YYEKEE (reference sequence). This CDR3 is 18 amino acids long. CDR3: CASSLAGRTTPTNEKLFF. The CDR3 coding sequence is TGTGCCAGCAGCTTGGCGGGCAGGACGACTCCAACTAATGAAAAACTGTTTTTT.

V is TRBV30 and J is TRBJ2-1, with TRBD2 as a possible D gene (6 bases). CDR1 and CDR2 from the germline V gene are GTSNPN and SVGIG (reference sequence). Between the trimmed V and J ends, which lost 2 bases and 8 bases, there was a span of 16 bases. This CDR3 contains 14 residues. CDR3 amino acids: CAWSFLAWGDEQFF. CDR3 bases: TGTGCCTGGAGTTTCCTAGCGTGGGGCGATGAGCAGTTCTTC.

The chain links TRBV9 to TRBJ1-1, with 8 bases identical to TRBD1. Germline trimming cut 4 bases from V and 1 base from J; bases unmatched to any gene: 3. This CDR3 is 14 amino acids long. Germline CDR1 is SGDLS and CDR2 is YYNGEE. CDR3 DNA: TGTGCCAGCAGCCGGCAGGGGGCGAACACTGAAGCTTTCTTT. Protein sequence: CASSRQGANTEAFF.

V gene TRBV5-3 combines with J gene TRBJ2-1, with 8 bases identical to TRBD2. TRBV5-3 is given ORF status, its function remaining uncertain. The V and J ends lost 0 bases and 10 bases, in that order; junction bases with no gene match: 3. This CDR3 comprises 13 residues. CDR3 coding DNA: TGTGCCAGAAGCTTGGTGCGGGAGGACGAGCAGTTCTTC. Protein: CARSLVREDEQFF.

The chain recombines TRBV20-1 with TRBJ1-2; D is unresolved. Germline-derived CDR1 and CDR2 are DFQATT and SNEGSKA (reference sequence). This CDR3 is 10 amino acids long. Trimming left V 1 base short and J 14 bases short, with 11 bases between. The CDR3 nucleotides are TGCAGTGCTAGAGGGGGTATTGCTACCTTC. As protein: CSARGGIATF.

This sequence joins TRBV19 and TRBJ2-5; no firm D call. The CDR3 runs 13 residues. Germline V CDR1 and CDR2: LNHDA, SQIVND (reference sequence). V dropped 2 bases and J dropped 5 bases, with 9 bases sitting between them. CDR3 residues: CASSILPRETQYF. The CDR3 nucleotides read TGTGCCAGTAGTATACTTCCCCGGGAGACCCAGTACTTC.

A remark on this clone: Other nucleotide sequences from this sample produce the same CDR3. This sequence joins TRBV9 and TRBJ2-7; D perhaps matches TRBD2 (6 bases). The V gene lost 5 bases and the J gene lost 0 bases, with 12 bases spanning the gap. The CDR3 length is 14 residues. The germline gives CDR1 SGDLS, CDR2 YYNGEE. This CDR3 is CASSEGLSSYEQYF. CDR3 nucleotide sequence: TGTGCCAGCAGTGAGGGACTTAGCTCCTACGAGCAGTACTTC.

The chain is built from TRBV27 and TRBJ1-1, with 7 positions matching TRBD1. The CDR3 consists of 11 residues. From germline, CDR1 is MNHEY and CDR2 SMNVEV (reference sequence). The V gene end was trimmed by 5 bases and the J gene end by 7 bases; junction bases not matched to a gene: 1. The CDR3 bases are TGTGCCAGCAGTACAGGGGTTGAAGCTTTCTTT. Translating it yields CASSTGVEAFF.

V gene TRBV5-1 combines with J gene TRBJ2-7, with 7 bases fitting TRBD1. There are 13 residues in the CDR3. The V gene end was trimmed by 6 bases and the J gene end by 3 bases; junction bases not matched to a gene: 6. Germline V gene data show CDR1 as SGHRS and CDR2 as YFSETQ. The chain's CDR3 is CASTRTGFYEQYF. DNA for the CDR3: TGCGCCAGCACCCGGACAGGATTCTACGAGCAGTACTTC. Variable domain in full (rest from reference TRBV5-1 and TRBJ2-7): KAGVTQTPRYLIKTRGQQVTLSCSPISGHRSVSWYQQTPGQGLQFLFEYFSETQRNKGNFPGRFSGRQFSNSRSEMNVSTLELGDSALYLCASTRTGFYEQYFGPGTRLTVT.

This clone turned up a few times. The chain uses TRBV30 and TRBJ1-1; D is ambiguous. Trimming stripped 2 bases from V and 7 bases from J, with 8 bases between. Per the germline V gene, CDR1 is GTSNPN and CDR2 is SVGIG (reference sequence). This CDR3 spans 11 amino acids. CDR3 coding DNA: TGTGCCTGGAGTCCGGGGATTGAAGCTTTCTTT. This sequence encodes CAWSPGIEAFF.

In nucleotides, the CDR3 is TGTGCCAGCAGCTCCCCGACTAGCAGTAGCACAGATACGCAGTATTTT. Protein sequence: CASSSPTSSSTDTQYF. J is TRBJ2-3 and V is TRBV7-9; TRBD2 agrees at 7 bases. CDR1 and CDR2 from the germline V gene are SEHNR and FQNEAQ (reference sequence). Unmatched junction bases numbered 7, after V lost 4 bases and J lost 0 bases. This CDR3 spans 16 amino acids.

The chain carries TRBV4-3 and TRBJ2-2, with 7 bases aligning to TRBD1. CDR3 length equals 15 residues. The trim removed 2 bases at V and 11 bases at J, leaving 11 bases unmatched. Per germline, CDR1 LGHNA and CDR2 YSLEER. The CDR3 region is CASSQTPRGGVELFF. The DNA for the CDR3 is TGCGCCAGCAGCCAAACCCCAAGAGGGGGCGTTGAGCTGTTTTTT.

The rearrangement uses TRBV2 and TRBJ1-4; D is perhaps TRBD1 (6 bases). Germline V gives CDR1 SNHLY, CDR2 FYNNEI. The length of the CDR3 is 13 residues. V shed 6 bases and J shed 6 bases, with 11 bases lying between them. The CDR3 region has the DNA TGTGCCAGCAGCACGTACAGGGATGAAAAACTGTTTTTT. Protein product: CASSTYRDEKLFF.

The V call is TRBV28, the J call TRBJ2-1; D not resolved. The CDR3 is 10 residues long. Trimming removed 10 bases at V and 7 bases at J, with 8 bases between. Germline loops: CDR1 MDHEN, CDR2 SYDVKM. The CDR3 is CATMRNEQFF. The CDR3 nucleotides read TGTGCCACCATGAGGAATGAGCAGTTCTTC.

The rearrangement joins TRBV27 to TRBJ2-5; D is ambiguous. The V and J ends lost 9 bases and 5 bases respectively, with 16 bases between them. Germline V lookup: CDR1 MNHEY, CDR2 SMNVEV (reference sequence). The CDR3 spans 13 residues. The CDR3 DNA is TGTGCCAGTAGCCCCCGGCTATGGGAGACCCAGTACTTC. It yields the protein CASSPRLWETQYF.